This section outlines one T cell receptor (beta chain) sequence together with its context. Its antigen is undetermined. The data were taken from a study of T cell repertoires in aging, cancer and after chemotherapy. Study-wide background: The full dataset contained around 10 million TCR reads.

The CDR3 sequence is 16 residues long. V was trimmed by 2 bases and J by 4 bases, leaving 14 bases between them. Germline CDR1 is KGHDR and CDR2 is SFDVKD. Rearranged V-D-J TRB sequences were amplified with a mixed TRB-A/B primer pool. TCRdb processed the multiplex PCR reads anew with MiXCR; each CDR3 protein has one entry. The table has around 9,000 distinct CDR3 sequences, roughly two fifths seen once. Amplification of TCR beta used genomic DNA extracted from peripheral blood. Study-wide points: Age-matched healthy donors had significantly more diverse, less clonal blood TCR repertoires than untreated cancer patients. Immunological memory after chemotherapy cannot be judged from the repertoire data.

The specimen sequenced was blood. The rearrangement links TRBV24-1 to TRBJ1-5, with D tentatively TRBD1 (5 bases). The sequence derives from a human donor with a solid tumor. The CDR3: CATSDSRGGSNQPQHF. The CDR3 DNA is TGTGCCACCAGTGATTCGCGGGGGGGATCTAATCAGCCCCAGCATTTT.